This T cell receptor (beta chain) was recovered during a study of blood T cell repertoires in COVID-19. Turning to the study itself: T cells, B-cell-depleted T cells, or PBMCs supplied cDNA or gDNA.

CDR1 SEHNR and CDR2 FQNEAQ come from the germline V gene (reference sequence). Trimming took 5 bases from V and 5 from J; bases not matched to a gene: 8. The CDR3 sequence is 16 residues long. Original processing notes: From reference gene primer amplification, estimates of nucleated cell counts were derived. TCRdb's table, derived via immunoSEQ multiplex PCR, lists solely in-frame clones and lacks some. For V, J and clone size, that table is used; D and trimming come from the DNA. The table shows about 210,000 clones, with over 75% occurring only once. The chain recombines TRBV7-9 with TRBJ2-1, with 11 bases that match TRBD1. The receptor comes from a young man in a cohort exposed to, infected with or recovered from COVID-19 (not recorded which). The sequenced sample was PBMCs or T cells enriched from blood (not recorded which). Here the CDR3 reads CASSTRTGGSDNEQFF. CDR3 DNA sequence: TGTGCCAGCAGCACCCGGACAGGGGGCTCTGACAATGAGCAGTTCTTC. The whole variable domain, remainder taken from reference TRBV7-9 and TRBJ2-1, is DTGVSQNPRHKITKRGQNVTFRCDPISEHNRLYWYRQTLGQGPEFLTYFQNEAQLEKSRLLSDRFSAERPKGSFSTLEIQRTEQGDSAMYLCASSTRTGGSDNEQFFGPGTRLTVL.